This TCR beta chain is from a study of shared clonotypes between healthy human individuals. Study information: Donors were a couple of women and a few men aged 18 to 49.

CDR1 and CDR2 from the germline V gene are MGHRA and YSYEKL. V gave up 4 bases and J gave up 4 bases, with 14 bases separating them. The CDR3 spans 15 residues. Findings of the study overall: Few donors restricted represented genetic and exposure-history diversity.

This clone was counted only a few times. The antigen is unknown. Repertoires were generated with immunoSEQ multiplex PCR, while TCRdb's copy carries only in-frame clones and drops some. The sample includes 470,000 or so clones, 81% seen only once; the top ten take roughly an eighth. The sample taken for sequencing was PBMCs. This chain joins TRBV4-1 and TRBJ2-1; D unclear. The origin of this receptor is a woman aged 35 to 49 in good health. Some clones in this sample may be carry-over from other donors' samples. As DNA, the CDR3 is TGCGCCAGCAGCCTACGTACGGTACAATACAATGAGCAGTTCTTC. Translated: CASSLRTVQYNEQFF.